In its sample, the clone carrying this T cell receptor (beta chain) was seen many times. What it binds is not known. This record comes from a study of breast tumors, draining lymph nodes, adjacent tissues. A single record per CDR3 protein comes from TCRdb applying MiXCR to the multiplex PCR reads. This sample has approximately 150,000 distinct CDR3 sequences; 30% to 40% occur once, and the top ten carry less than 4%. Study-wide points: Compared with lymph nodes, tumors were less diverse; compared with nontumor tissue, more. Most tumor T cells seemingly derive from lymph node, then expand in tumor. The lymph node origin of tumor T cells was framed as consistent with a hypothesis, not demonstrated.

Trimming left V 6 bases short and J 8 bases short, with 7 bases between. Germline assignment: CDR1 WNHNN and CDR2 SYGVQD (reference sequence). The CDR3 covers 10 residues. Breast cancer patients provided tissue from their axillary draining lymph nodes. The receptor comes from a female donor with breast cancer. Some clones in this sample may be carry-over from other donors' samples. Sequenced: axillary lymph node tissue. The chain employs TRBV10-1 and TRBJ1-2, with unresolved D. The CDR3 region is CASSNSGYTF. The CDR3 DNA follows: TGCGCCAGCAGCAACAGCGGCTACACCTTC.